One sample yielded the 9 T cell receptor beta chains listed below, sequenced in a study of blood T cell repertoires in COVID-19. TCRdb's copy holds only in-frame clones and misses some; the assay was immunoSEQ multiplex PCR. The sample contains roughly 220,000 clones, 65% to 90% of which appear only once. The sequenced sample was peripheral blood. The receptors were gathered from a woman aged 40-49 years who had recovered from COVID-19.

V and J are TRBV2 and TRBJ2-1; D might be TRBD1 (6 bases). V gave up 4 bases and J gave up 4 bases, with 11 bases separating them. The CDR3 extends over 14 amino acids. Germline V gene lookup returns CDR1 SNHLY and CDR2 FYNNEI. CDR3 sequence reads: CASSVQGSYNEQFF. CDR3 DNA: TGTGCCAGCAGTGTGCAGGGGTCATACAATGAGCAGTTCTTC.

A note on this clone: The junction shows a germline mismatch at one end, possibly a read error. CDR3 sequence: CASSPRQGAHEQFF. In DNA, the CDR3 is TGTGCTAGCAGCCCGAGGCAGGGGGCCCATGAGCAGTTCTTC. V and J are TRBV7-7 and TRBJ2-1, with 8 bases matching TRBD1. The CDR3 is 14 amino acids. Germline loops: CDR1 SSHAT, CDR2 FNYEAQ (reference sequence).

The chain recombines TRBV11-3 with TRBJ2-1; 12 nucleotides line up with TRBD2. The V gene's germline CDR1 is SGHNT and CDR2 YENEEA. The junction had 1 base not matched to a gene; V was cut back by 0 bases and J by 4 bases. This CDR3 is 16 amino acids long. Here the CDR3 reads CASSLDLAGGYNEQFF. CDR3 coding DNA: TGTGCCAGCAGCTTAGACCTAGCGGGGGGGTACAATGAGCAGTTCTTC.

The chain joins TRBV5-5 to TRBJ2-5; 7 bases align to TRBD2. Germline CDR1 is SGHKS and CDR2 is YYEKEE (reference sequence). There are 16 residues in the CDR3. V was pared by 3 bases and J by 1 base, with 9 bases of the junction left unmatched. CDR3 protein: CASSSTPGGFQETQYF. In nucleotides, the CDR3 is TGTGCCAGCAGCTCCACCCCGGGGGGATTCCAAGAGACCCAGTACTTC.

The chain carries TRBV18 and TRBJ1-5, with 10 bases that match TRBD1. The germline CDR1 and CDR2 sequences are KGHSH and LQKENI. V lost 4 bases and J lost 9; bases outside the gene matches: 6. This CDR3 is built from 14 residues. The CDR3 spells CASSLRDRGSPQHF. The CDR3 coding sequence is TGTGCCAGCTCACTACGGGACAGGGGTTCGCCCCAGCATTTT.

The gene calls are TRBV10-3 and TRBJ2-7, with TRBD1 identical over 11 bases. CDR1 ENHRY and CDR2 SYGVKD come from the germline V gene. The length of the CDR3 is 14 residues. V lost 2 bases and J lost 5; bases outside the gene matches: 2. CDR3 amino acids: CAISERGQGDEQYF. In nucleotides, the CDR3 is TGTGCCATCAGTGAGAGGGGACAGGGGGACGAGCAGTACTTC.

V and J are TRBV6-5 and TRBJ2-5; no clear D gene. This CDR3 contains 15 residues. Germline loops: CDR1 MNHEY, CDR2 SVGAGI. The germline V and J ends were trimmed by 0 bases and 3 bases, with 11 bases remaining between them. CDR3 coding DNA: TGTGCCAGCAGTTACTCGCGGCAGACGAAAGAGACCCAGTACTTC. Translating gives CASSYSRQTKETQYF.

CDR3 bases: TGTGCCAGCAGTAGCTGGGATGAGCAGTTCTTC. Protein product: CASSSWDEQFF. The V call is TRBV7-2, the J call TRBJ2-1; the D is unclear. Germline assignment: CDR1 SGHTA and CDR2 FQGNSA. V shed 6 bases and J shed 8 bases, with 8 bases lying between them. The length of the CDR3 is 11 residues.

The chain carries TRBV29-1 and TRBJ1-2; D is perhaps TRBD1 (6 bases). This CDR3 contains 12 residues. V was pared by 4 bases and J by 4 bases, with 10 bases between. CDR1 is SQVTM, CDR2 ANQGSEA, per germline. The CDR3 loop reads CSVGGQPYGYTF. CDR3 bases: TGCAGCGTTGGGGGACAACCCTATGGCTACACCTTC.